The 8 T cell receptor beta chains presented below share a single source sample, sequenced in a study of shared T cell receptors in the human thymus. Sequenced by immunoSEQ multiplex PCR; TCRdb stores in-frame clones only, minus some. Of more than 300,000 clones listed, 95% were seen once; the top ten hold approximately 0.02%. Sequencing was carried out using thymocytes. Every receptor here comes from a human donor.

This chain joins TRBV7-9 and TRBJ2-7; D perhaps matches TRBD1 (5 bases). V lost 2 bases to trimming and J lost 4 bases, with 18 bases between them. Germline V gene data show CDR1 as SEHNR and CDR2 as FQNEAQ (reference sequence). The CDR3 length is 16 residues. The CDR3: CASSLIRVKRQYEQYF. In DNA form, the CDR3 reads TGTGCCAGCAGCTTAATACGAGTTAAGCGACAGTACGAGCAGTACTTC.

In DNA, the CDR3 is TGTGCCAGCTCACCACAAGGTTCGGCTCCCTCCGATCAGCCCCAGCATTTT. Translated: CASSPQGSAPSDQPQHF. The V and J genes are TRBV18 and TRBJ1-5; D not certain. The germline V and J ends were trimmed by 1 base and 5 bases, with 18 bases remaining between them. This CDR3 contains 17 residues. Germline V gene sequence: CDR1 KGHSH, CDR2 LQKENI.

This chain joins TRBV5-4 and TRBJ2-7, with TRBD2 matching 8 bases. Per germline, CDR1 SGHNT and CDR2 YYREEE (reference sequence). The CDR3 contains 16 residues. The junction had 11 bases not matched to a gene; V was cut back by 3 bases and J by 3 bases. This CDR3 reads CASSSLREGSYYEQYF. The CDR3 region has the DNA TGTGCCAGCAGCTCCCTCCGGGAGGGCTCCTACTACGAGCAGTACTTC.

CDR3 bases: TGTGCCAGCAGCCCACGGAGAGCTAACTATGGCTACACCTTC. Amino acids: CASSPRRANYGYTF. The V gene is TRBV5-6, the J gene TRBJ1-2, with D unresolved. The germline V gene has CDR1 SGHDT and CDR2 YYEEEE. V dropped 4 bases and J dropped 0 bases, with 10 bases sitting between them. The CDR3 totals 14 residues.

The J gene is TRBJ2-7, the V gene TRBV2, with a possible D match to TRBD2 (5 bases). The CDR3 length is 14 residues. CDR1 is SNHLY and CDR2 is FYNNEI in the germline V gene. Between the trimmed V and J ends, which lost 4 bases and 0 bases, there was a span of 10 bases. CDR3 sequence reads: CASSAAEPSYEQYF. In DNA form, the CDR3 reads TGTGCCAGCAGTGCAGCGGAGCCCTCCTACGAGCAGTACTTC.

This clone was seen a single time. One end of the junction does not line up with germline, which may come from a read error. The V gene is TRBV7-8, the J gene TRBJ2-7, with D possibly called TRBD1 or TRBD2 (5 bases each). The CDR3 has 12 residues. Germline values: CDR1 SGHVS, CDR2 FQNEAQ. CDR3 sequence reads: CAISHAGGRQYF. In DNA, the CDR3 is TGTGCCATCAGCCATGCTGGGGGAAGGCAGTACTTC.

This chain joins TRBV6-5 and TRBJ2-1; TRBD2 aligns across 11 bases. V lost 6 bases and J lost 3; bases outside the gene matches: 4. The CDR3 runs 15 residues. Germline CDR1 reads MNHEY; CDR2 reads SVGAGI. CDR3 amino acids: CASRYLAGGYNEQFF. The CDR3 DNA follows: TGTGCCAGCAGGTATCTAGCGGGAGGCTACAATGAGCAGTTCTTC.

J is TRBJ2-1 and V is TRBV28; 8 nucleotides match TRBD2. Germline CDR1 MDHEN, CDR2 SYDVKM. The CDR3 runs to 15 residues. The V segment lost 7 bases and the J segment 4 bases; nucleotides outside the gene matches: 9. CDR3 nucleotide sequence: TGTGCCAGCATTAAACGTACTAGCGGATACAATGAGCAGTTCTTC. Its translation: CASIKRTSGYNEQFF.